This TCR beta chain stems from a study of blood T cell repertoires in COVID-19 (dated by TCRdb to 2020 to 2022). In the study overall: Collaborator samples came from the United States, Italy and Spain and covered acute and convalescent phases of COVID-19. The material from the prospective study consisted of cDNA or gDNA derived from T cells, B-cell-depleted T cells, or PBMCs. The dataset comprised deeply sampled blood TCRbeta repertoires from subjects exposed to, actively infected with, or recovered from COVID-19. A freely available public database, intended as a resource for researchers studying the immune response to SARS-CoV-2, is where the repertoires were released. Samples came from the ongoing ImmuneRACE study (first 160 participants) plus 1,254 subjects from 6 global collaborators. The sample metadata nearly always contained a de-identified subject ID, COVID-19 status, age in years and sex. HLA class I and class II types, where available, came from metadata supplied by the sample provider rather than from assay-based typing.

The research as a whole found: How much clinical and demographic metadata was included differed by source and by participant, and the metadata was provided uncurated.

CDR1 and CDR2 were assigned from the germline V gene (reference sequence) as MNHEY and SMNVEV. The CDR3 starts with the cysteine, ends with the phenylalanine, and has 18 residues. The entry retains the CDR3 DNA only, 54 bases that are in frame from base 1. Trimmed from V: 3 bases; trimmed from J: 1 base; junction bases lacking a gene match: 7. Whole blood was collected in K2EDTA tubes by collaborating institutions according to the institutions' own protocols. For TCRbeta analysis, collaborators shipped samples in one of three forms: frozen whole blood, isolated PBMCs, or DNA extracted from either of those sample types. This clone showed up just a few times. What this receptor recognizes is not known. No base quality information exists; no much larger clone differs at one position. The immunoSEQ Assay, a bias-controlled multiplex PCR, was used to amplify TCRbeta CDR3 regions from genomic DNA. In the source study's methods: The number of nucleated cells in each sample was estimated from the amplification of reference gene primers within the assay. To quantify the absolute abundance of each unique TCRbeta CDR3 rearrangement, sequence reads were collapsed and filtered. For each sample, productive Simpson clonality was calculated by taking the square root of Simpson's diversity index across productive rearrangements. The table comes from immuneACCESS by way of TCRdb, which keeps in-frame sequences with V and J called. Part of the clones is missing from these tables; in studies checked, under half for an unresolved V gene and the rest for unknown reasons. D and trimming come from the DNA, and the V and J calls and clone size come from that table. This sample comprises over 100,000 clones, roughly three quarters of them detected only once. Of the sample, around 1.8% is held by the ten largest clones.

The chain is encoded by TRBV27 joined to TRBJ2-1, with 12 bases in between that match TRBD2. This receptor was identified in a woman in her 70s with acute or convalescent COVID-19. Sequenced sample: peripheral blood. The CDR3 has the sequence CASSFRLAGGRSYNEQFF. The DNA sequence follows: TGTGCCAGCAGTTTCCGGCTAGCGGGAGGGCGGTCCTACAATGAGCAGTTCTTC.